This TCR beta chain was sequenced for a study of T cell responses to AZD1222 COVID-19 vaccine. Study-wide context: Analysis merged second doses at about 4 or about 12 weeks.

Turning to this clone: Its antigen remains unknown.

The V gene lost 8 bases and the J gene lost 2 bases, with 13 bases spanning the gap. The CDR3 spans 13 residues. Germline loops: CDR1 MDHEN, CDR2 SYDVKM. General study points: The donor cohort was predominantly white British with a female majority, and clonal diversity may have been underestimated.

Assay: immunoSEQ multiplex PCR; the TCRdb copy retains only in-frame clones and omits some. Counted here are 60,000 or so clones, 70% to 85% occurring once; the ten biggest clones make up around 19%. The starting material was peripheral blood, obtained on day 0 of AZD1222 vaccination. This sequence was found in an adult in good health. The chain is built from TRBV28 and TRBJ2-7; no clear D. The CDR3, as DNA: TGTGCCAGCCTCACGGGTCGTACCTACGAGCAGTACTTC. Translating it yields CASLTGRTYEQYF.